One sample yielded the 13 T cell receptor beta chains listed below, sequenced in a study of CD8 T cells in ankylosing spondylitis. Regarding the study as a whole: What appeared characteristic of ankylosing spondylitis blood was a TCR beta motif of several highly homologous variants.

Using its own MiXCR run on the 5' RACE reads, TCRdb lists one record per CDR3 protein. The sample lists about 390,000 distinct CDR3 sequences; approximately 20% were seen once. Their antigens remain unidentified. The sequenced sample was blood, either unsorted or a sorted T cell fraction (not recorded which). The receptors were sampled from a male donor with ankylosing spondylitis.

The J gene is TRBJ2-3, the V gene TRBV14, with 12 nucleotides matching TRBD2. The germline V gene has CDR1 SGHDN and CDR2 FVKESK. Losses at the gene ends were 6 bases for V and 0 bases for J; bases not matched to a gene: 4. The CDR3 covers 16 residues. The DNA for the CDR3 is TGTGCCAGCAGAGCTAGCGGGAGGGCTAGCACAGATACGCAGTATTTT. Translation: CASRASGRASTDTQYF.

This clonotype was detected a few times. This chain connects TRBV7-3 to TRBJ1-1, with TRBD1 as a possible D gene (6 bases). Germline V gene sequence: CDR1 SGHTA, CDR2 FQGTGA. There are 14 residues in the CDR3. Deletions cut 0 bases from V and 11 bases from J, with 16 bases between. CDR3 sequence: CASSLTGRGLRAFF. CDR3 in DNA: TGTGCCAGCAGCTTAACGGGACGGGGGCTTCGCGCTTTCTTT.

This clonotype was counted at least ten times. The J gene is TRBJ1-2, the V gene TRBV12-3 or TRBV12-4; D is unresolved. This CDR3 is 14 amino acids long. V was trimmed by 4 bases and J by 1 base, leaving 10 bases between them. The CDR3 DNA follows: TGTGCCAGCAGTTCCCTCCCACTTAACTATGGCTACACCTTC. Translation: CASSSLPLNYGYTF.

There are a few counts of this clonotype. The chain combines TRBV10-3 with TRBJ2-1, with 9 bases aligning to TRBD2. The V segment lost 3 bases and the J segment 4 bases; nucleotides outside the gene matches: 10. This CDR3 is built from 17 residues. Germline CDR1 is ENHRY and CDR2 is SYGVKD. The CDR3 region is CAISDPKTSGRYNEQFF. The CDR3 coding sequence is TGTGCCATCAGTGACCCTAAGACTAGCGGAAGGTACAATGAGCAGTTCTTC.

The chain recombines TRBV7-3 with TRBJ2-5; D remains unclear. The germline V gene has CDR1 SGHTA and CDR2 FQGTGA. There are 14 residues in the CDR3. V lost 2 bases to trimming and J lost 0 bases, with 7 bases between them. CDR3 amino acids: CASSLSRNQETQYF. The CDR3 region has the DNA TGTGCCAGCAGCTTATCCAGAAACCAAGAGACCCAGTACTTC.

DNA for the CDR3: TGTGCCAGCAGTTTCGGCGGGAGACCCGCCTACGAGCAGTACTTC. Protein: CASSFGGRPAYEQYF. V usage is TRBV12-3 or TRBV12-4 and J usage is TRBJ2-7; 7 bases fit TRBD2. This CDR3 contains 15 residues. The V gene end was trimmed by 3 bases and the J gene end by 2 bases; junction bases not matched to a gene: 7.

This clonotype was observed a handful of times. The genes are TRBV20-1 and TRBJ1-1; D ambiguous. The CDR3 length is 14 residues. The germline CDR1 and CDR2 sequences are DFQATT and SNEGSKA (reference sequence). Trimming stripped 1 base from V and 3 bases from J, with 12 bases between. DNA of the CDR3: TGCAGTGCTAGAGGCTTCGGGGAGGACACTGAAGCTTTCTTT. Its translation: CSARGFGEDTEAFF.

The sample holds a few counts of this clonotype. V and J are TRBV6-1 and TRBJ1-4; D possibly corresponds to TRBD1 (5 bases). The germline V and J ends were trimmed by 4 bases and 3 bases, with 12 bases remaining between them. CDR3 length equals 15 residues. The germline gives CDR1 MNHNS, CDR2 SASEGT. The CDR3 region is CASSGDVAANEKLFF. DNA of the CDR3: TGTGCCAGCAGTGGGGACGTCGCGGCTAATGAAAAACTGTTTTTT.

This clonotype has only a few counts. This chain connects TRBV10-3 to TRBJ2-7; TRBD2 matches at 7 bases. V was pared by 0 bases and J by 6 bases, with 5 bases of the junction left unmatched. Per the germline V gene, CDR1 is ENHRY and CDR2 is SYGVKD. The CDR3 sequence is 14 residues long. In DNA, the CDR3 is TGTGCCATCAGTGAGTCAAAGTCGGGAGGCGAGCAGTACTTC. Residues: CAISESKSGGEQYF.

This rearrangement joins TRBV23-1 to TRBJ2-3; a possible D gene is TRBD2 (8 bases). TRBV23-1 is an ORF, with its function uncertain. Trimming removed 11 bases at V and 1 base at J, with 16 bases between. The length of the CDR3 is 14 residues. For the CDR3, the DNA is TGCGCCCGGGAGGGGGCAGGGCGCACAGATACGCAGTATTTT. Its protein product is CAREGAGRTDTQYF.

This clonotype was counted many times. Written as DNA, the CDR3 is TGTGCCAGCAGCGGACTAGCGGGGTTCGGCACAGATACGCAGTATTTT. This codes for CASSGLAGFGTDTQYF. V and J are TRBV9 and TRBJ2-3; 11 bases are a match to TRBD2. This CDR3 has 16 amino acids. The J segment lost 1 base and the V segment lost 3 bases, leaving 4 bases of the junction unmatched. Germline CDR1 and CDR2: SGDLS and YYNGEE.

This clonotype was observed a few times. This chain uses TRBV20-1 with TRBJ2-7; 8 nucleotides align to TRBD2. CDR3 length equals 12 residues. Germline V gene lookup returns CDR1 DFQATT and CDR2 SNEGSKA (reference sequence). J lost 2 bases, V lost 6 bases, and 3 bases had no gene match. Here the CDR3 reads CSAVGRAYEQYF. The CDR3 nucleotides read TGCAGTGCGGTCGGGAGGGCCTACGAGCAGTACTTC.

This clonotype has just a few counts. The V gene is TRBV19, the J gene TRBJ1-5; TRBD1 is a possible D gene (5 bases). The V gene lost 5 bases and the J gene lost 5 bases, with 13 bases spanning the gap. This CDR3 is 14 amino acids long. CDR1 is LNHDA, CDR2 SQIVND, per germline (reference sequence). In DNA, the CDR3 is TGTGCCAGTAGTGACCCGGGACTCTATCAGCCCCAGCATTTT. As protein: CASSDPGLYQPQHF.